The sequence of this TCR beta chain was determined in a study of blood T cell repertoires in COVID-19. Turning to the study itself: Nucleic acid was either cDNA or gDNA, and it came from T cells, B-cell-depleted T cells, or PBMCs.

V shed 7 bases and J shed 2 bases, with 14 bases lying between them. This CDR3 has 14 amino acids. In germline, CDR1 is SNHLY, CDR2 FYNNEI. In the original analysis: Nucleated cell counts were estimated from reference gene primer amplification. Sequencing was performed with immunoSEQ multiplex PCR; in TCRdb, only in-frame clones are kept and a portion is missing. The V and J calls and the clone size are those of that table, but D and trimming were determined from the DNA. The sample lists over 60,000 clones; roughly 82% were seen once. Sequencing was done on a sample of peripheral blood. This rearrangement joins TRBV2 to TRBJ1-1; D perhaps matches TRBD1 (6 bases). The TCR comes from a human donor in a cohort sampled during active COVID-19. The DNA of the CDR3 is TGTGCCAGCAACCCTAGGACAGCCAACACTGAAGCTTTCTTT. Protein: CASNPRTANTEAFF.